The T cell receptor beta chain under discussion was sequenced for a study of low-dose radiotherapy and immunotherapy resistance in tumors. The donors' regimen was nivolumab, ipilimumab, aspirin, low-dose cyclophosphamide and low-dose radiotherapy. The patients who were eligible all carried advanced solid tumors that lacked tumor-infiltrating lymphocytes, meaning the tumors were TIL-negative. TRAV and TRBV primers primed cDNA for both TCRalpha and TCRbeta. TCR amplification involved 20 to 25 PCR cycles with a constant-region primer and V-primer adapter. The mRNA that was isolated underwent amplification by in vitro transcription. Via MiXCR, TCRdb re-called the reads, giving one row per CDR3 protein. Of about 15,000 distinct CDR3 sequences listed, 40% to 60% are singletons. The clonotype was recovered from a human donor with advanced metastatic prostate, ovarian, gallbladder or colorectal cancer (not recorded which). This table probably holds off-target reads from a library built for another chain.

The chain's CDR3 is CASSLGDRGNEQYF. CDR3 DNA sequence: TGCGCCAGCAGCTTGGGGGACAGGGGTAACGAGCAGTACTTC. The chain combines TRBV5-1 with TRBJ2-7, with 10 bases lining up with TRBD1. Germline V gives CDR1 SGHRS, CDR2 YFSETQ. With 0 bases clipped from V and 5 bases from J, the junction kept 2 bases outside the gene matches. The CDR3 contains 14 residues.